This T cell receptor (beta chain) was retrieved from a study of T cell responses to AZD1222 COVID-19 vaccine. Study as a whole: Investigators merged groups given second doses at roughly 4 or roughly 12 weeks. Study results and limitations: Only a handful of AZD1222 recipients tested seropositive at baseline. Clonal diversity may have been underestimated in mostly white British donors. Sampling captured repertoires only after the peak T cell response.

Only in-frame clones appear in the TCRdb table, and some are missing; sequencing was by immunoSEQ multiplex PCR. The sample consists of 180,000 or so clones, around nine tenths of them appearing once. A note on this clone: Its antigen remains unidentified.

CDR1 SGHKS and CDR2 YYEKEE come from the germline V gene (reference sequence). The germline V and J ends were trimmed by 9 bases and 6 bases, with 22 bases remaining between them. This CDR3 comprises 14 residues. The specimen was peripheral blood, collected on day 0 of AZD1222 vaccination. The V and J genes are TRBV5-5 and TRBJ2-7; TRBD1 is a possible D gene (6 bases). The source is an adult in good health. In nucleotides, the CDR3 is TGTGCCACCCAGCCTTTCAGGGGAACTAGCGAGCAGTACTTC. Protein product: CATQPFRGTSEQYF.